This record covers a single T cell receptor (beta chain). Using immunoSEQ multiplex PCR, the repertoire was profiled, and TCRdb retains in-frame clones only, with some absent. The table lists 90,000 to 100,000 clones, approximately 86% of them singletons. The data belong to a study of OX40 agonist ivuxolimab in advanced cancers. The CDR3 consists of 18 residues. With 0 bases clipped from V and 8 bases from J, the junction kept 9 bases outside the gene matches. Germline loops: CDR1 LNHDA, CDR2 SQIVND (reference sequence). This chain connects TRBV19 to TRBJ2-1; 14 bases fit TRBD2. This clonotype was obtained from an adult with an advanced solid tumor such as melanoma, head and neck, liver or kidney cancer. The specimen comprised CD4+ or CD8+ T cells sorted from blood, sampled in a trial of the OX40 agonist ivuxolimab. In nucleotides, the CDR3 is TGTGCCAGTAGTATAGACGGGACTAGCGGGAGAGGAGGCGATGAGCAGTTCTTC. It specifies CASSIDGTSGRGGDEQFF.